The rows below give T cell receptor beta chains drawn from one sample of a study of blood T cell repertoires in COVID-19. Assay used: immunoSEQ multiplex PCR; TCRdb lists only in-frame clones, some missing. The sample yields under 75,000 clones, under 90% seen once. Sequencing was done on a sample of peripheral blood. The receptors here all came from a man between 65 and 80 years old who had recovered from COVID-19. CDR3s include the opening cysteine and the closing phenylalanine or tryptophan. Fields, in order: D gene, V gene, J gene, clone size, CDR3 DNA, CDR3 protein. The D gene is left open where the match is weak. A row's size may be missing; if present it is once, few, many or a size class.

d_gene: TRBD1
v_gene: TRBV6-5
j_gene: TRBJ2-1
abundance: .
CDR3nt: TGTGCCAGCAGTCAACAGGGGGATGAGCAGTTCTTC
CDR3aa: CASSQQGDEQFF

d_gene: TRBD1
v_gene: TRBV5-1
j_gene: TRBJ1-6
abundance: .
CDR3nt: TGCGCCAGCAGCCTCGGACAGGGGGTGGCGGCCCTCCACTTT
CDR3aa: CASSLGQGVAALHF

d_gene: TRBD1
v_gene: TRBV11-3
j_gene: TRBJ2-3
abundance: .
CDR3nt: TGTGCCAGCAGCTTAGAGGGACAGGACACAGATACGCAGTATTTT
CDR3aa: CASSLEGQDTDTQYF

d_gene: TRBD1
v_gene: TRBV5-1
j_gene: TRBJ1-5
abundance: few
CDR3nt: TGCGCCAGCAGCTTGGAACCGGGACAGGGAGGGTCGGCCCAGCATTTT
CDR3aa: CASSLEPGQGGSAQHF

d_gene: .
v_gene: TRBV6-2/TRBV6-3
j_gene: TRBJ2-2
abundance: .
CDR3nt: TGTGCCAGCAGCGACCCTAGCGCCTCGAACACCGGGGAGCTGTTTTTT
CDR3aa: CASSDPSASNTGELFF

d_gene: .
v_gene: TRBV11-2
j_gene: TRBJ1-3
abundance: .
CDR3nt: TGTGCCAGCAGCTCAGGGTCGGCTGGAAACACCATATATTTT
CDR3aa: CASSSGSAGNTIYF

d_gene: .
v_gene: TRBV5-1
j_gene: TRBJ2-2
abundance: .
CDR3nt: TGCGCCAGCAGCTTGGGGCAGGGGACAAACACCGGGGAGCTGTTTTTT
CDR3aa: CASSLGQGTNTGELFF

d_gene: TRBD1
v_gene: TRBV19
j_gene: TRBJ1-6
abundance: .
CDR3nt: TGTGCCAGTAGTCCCGGGACAGTGTATTCACCCCTCCACTTT
CDR3aa: CASSPGTVYSPLHF

d_gene: TRBD1
v_gene: TRBV10-3
j_gene: TRBJ1-2
abundance: .
CDR3nt: TGTGCCATCACGCGGACAGGGGCCTTTAACTATGGCTACACCTTC
CDR3aa: CAITRTGAFNYGYTF

d_gene: .
v_gene: TRBV6-2/TRBV6-3
j_gene: TRBJ1-1
abundance: .
CDR3nt: TGTGCCAGCAGTTTTGCAGGGCGGACTGAAGCTTTCTTT
CDR3aa: CASSFAGRTEAFF

d_gene: TRBD1
v_gene: TRBV29-1
j_gene: TRBJ1-1
abundance: .
CDR3nt: TGCAGCGTTGAGGGACAGGGGAACACTGAAGCTTTCTTT
CDR3aa: CSVEGQGNTEAFF

d_gene: .
v_gene: TRBV19
j_gene: TRBJ2-5
abundance: .
CDR3nt: TGTGCCAGTAGTGAGACAGTCGAGACCCAGTACTTC
CDR3aa: CASSETVETQYF

d_gene: .
v_gene: TRBV11-3
j_gene: TRBJ2-1
abundance: .
CDR3nt: TGTGCCAGCAGCCACGGACAGGCTAGCGATGAGCAGTTCTTC
CDR3aa: CASSHGQASDEQFF

d_gene: .
v_gene: TRBV30
j_gene: TRBJ1-6
abundance: .
CDR3nt: TGTGCCTGGAATAGTAATTCACCCCTCCACTTT
CDR3aa: CAWNSNSPLHF

d_gene: .
v_gene: TRBV27
j_gene: TRBJ2-2
abundance: .
CDR3nt: TGTGCCAGCAGTTTAATAGCGACCGGGGAGCTGTTTTTT
CDR3aa: CASSLIATGELFF

d_gene: TRBD1
v_gene: TRBV7-6
j_gene: TRBJ1-3
abundance: .
CDR3nt: TGTGCCAGCAGCCCCCCACAGGGGGCCTCTGGAAACACCATATATTTT
CDR3aa: CASSPPQGASGNTIYF

d_gene: .
v_gene: TRBV4-3
j_gene: TRBJ1-2
abundance: .
CDR3nt: TGCGCCAGCAGCCAAGAGGGAGGTCGCGGCTACACCTTC
CDR3aa: CASSQEGGRGYTF

d_gene: .
v_gene: TRBV5-4
j_gene: TRBJ2-1
abundance: .
CDR3nt: TGTGCCAGCGGGCCCGGGACTTCGCAGTTCTTC
CDR3aa: CASGPGTSQFF

d_gene: .
v_gene: TRBV28
j_gene: TRBJ1-1
abundance: .
CDR3nt: TGTGCCAGCAGTATTCCGCAGGGAAACACTGAAGCTTTCTTT
CDR3aa: CASSIPQGNTEAFF

d_gene: .
v_gene: TRBV11-2
j_gene: TRBJ1-6
abundance: once
CDR3nt: TGTGCCAGCAGCTTAGGTCCAGTGATAAATTCACCCCTCCACTTT
CDR3aa: CASSLGPVINSPLHF

d_gene: .
v_gene: TRBV19
j_gene: TRBJ1-5
abundance: few
CDR3nt: TGTGCCAGCGGAGCGATGGGCGGGGTGGATTCTAATCAGCCCCAGCATTTT
CDR3aa: CASGAMGGVDSNQPQHF

d_gene: .
v_gene: TRBV5-1
j_gene: TRBJ2-7
abundance: .
CDR3nt: TGCGCCAGCAGCTTGGGGGACACATCATGGGCCTCCGAGCAGTACTTC
CDR3aa: CASSLGDTSWASEQYF

d_gene: .
v_gene: TRBV7-9
j_gene: TRBJ1-4
abundance: few
CDR3nt: TGTGCCAGCAGGGAGGGCTTTGGTAATGAAAAACTGTTTTTT
CDR3aa: CASREGFGNEKLFF

d_gene: .
v_gene: TRBV7-3
j_gene: TRBJ1-2
abundance: few
CDR3nt: TGTGCCAGCAGCCAAATGGGGCCGTTGGAGACTGGCTACACCTTC
CDR3aa: CASSQMGPLETGYTF

d_gene: TRBD2
v_gene: TRBV10-3
j_gene: TRBJ2-5
abundance: .
CDR3nt: TGTGCCACCGGGGGTAGCGGGAGCCGGGAAGGAGAGACCCAGTACTTC
CDR3aa: CATGGSGSREGETQYF

d_gene: TRBD2
v_gene: TRBV28
j_gene: TRBJ2-5
abundance: .
CDR3nt: TGTGCCAGCAGTACCCTACGGACTAGCGGGACATGGGGGGAGACCCAGTACTTC
CDR3aa: CASSTLRTSGTWGETQYF

d_gene: TRBD1
v_gene: TRBV2
j_gene: TRBJ2-6
abundance: .
CDR3nt: TGTGCCAGCAGGAACAGGGGGCCCTCTGGGGCCAACGTCCTGACTTTC
CDR3aa: CASRNRGPSGANVLTF

d_gene: TRBD2
v_gene: TRBV2
j_gene: TRBJ2-1
abundance: .
CDR3nt: TGTGCCAGCAGTGAATGGGGGGGAGCCCTCTACAATGAGCAGTTCTTC
CDR3aa: CASSEWGGALYNEQFF

d_gene: .
v_gene: TRBV10-3
j_gene: TRBJ2-7
abundance: .
CDR3nt: TGTGCCATCAGGGATGGCAGTGAGAGGGCCAACGAGCAGTACTTC
CDR3aa: CAIRDGSERANEQYF

d_gene: TRBD2
v_gene: TRBV23-1
j_gene: TRBJ2-7
abundance: .
CDR3nt: TGCGCCAGTACTAAAAAGCCCCGAGCGGGATCCTCCCTAAACTACGAGCAGTACTTC
CDR3aa: CASTKKPRAGSSLNYEQYF

d_gene: TRBD1
v_gene: TRBV5-1
j_gene: TRBJ1-6
abundance: many
CDR3nt: TGCGCCAGCAGCCAAGGACAGGATCGGAATTCACCCCTCCACTTT
CDR3aa: CASSQGQDRNSPLHF

d_gene: TRBD2
v_gene: TRBV5-1
j_gene: TRBJ2-7
abundance: few
CDR3nt: TGCGCCAGCAGCTTGACTAGCGGGGCAGACGAGCAGTACTTC
CDR3aa: CASSLTSGADEQYF

d_gene: .
v_gene: TRBV9
j_gene: TRBJ2-1
abundance: .
CDR3nt: TGTGCCAGCAGCTTCGGAGGCAACAATGAGCAGTTCTTC
CDR3aa: CASSFGGNNEQFF

d_gene: .
v_gene: TRBV28
j_gene: TRBJ2-7
abundance: .
CDR3nt: TGTGCCAGCAGCACCCTCGGCAGGGGGGATTACGAGCAGTACTTC
CDR3aa: CASSTLGRGDYEQYF